The entry below describes one TCR beta chain. The data originate from a study of blood T cell repertoires in COVID-19. At the level of the study: The cDNA or gDNA used as material had been derived from T cells, B-cell-depleted T cells, or PBMCs.

Sequencing was performed with immunoSEQ multiplex PCR; in TCRdb, only in-frame clones are kept and a portion is missing. Of hundreds of thousands of clones in the sample, around 90% are singletons; the top ten hold 3%. CDR1 and CDR2 from the germline V gene are LNHNV and YYDKDF (reference sequence). Trimming cost V 1 base and J 4 bases; bases outside gene matches: 10. This CDR3 is 17 amino acids long. This TCR was recovered from a woman in her 50s who had recovered from COVID-19. This chain joins TRBV15 and TRBJ1-2; 9 nucleotides match TRBD1. Sequencing was performed on PBMCs or T cells enriched from blood (not recorded which). The CDR3 DNA follows: TGTGCCACCAGCAGAGGCGGGACAGGGCTTACTTTCTATGGCTACACCTTC. Residues: CATSRGGTGLTFYGYTF.